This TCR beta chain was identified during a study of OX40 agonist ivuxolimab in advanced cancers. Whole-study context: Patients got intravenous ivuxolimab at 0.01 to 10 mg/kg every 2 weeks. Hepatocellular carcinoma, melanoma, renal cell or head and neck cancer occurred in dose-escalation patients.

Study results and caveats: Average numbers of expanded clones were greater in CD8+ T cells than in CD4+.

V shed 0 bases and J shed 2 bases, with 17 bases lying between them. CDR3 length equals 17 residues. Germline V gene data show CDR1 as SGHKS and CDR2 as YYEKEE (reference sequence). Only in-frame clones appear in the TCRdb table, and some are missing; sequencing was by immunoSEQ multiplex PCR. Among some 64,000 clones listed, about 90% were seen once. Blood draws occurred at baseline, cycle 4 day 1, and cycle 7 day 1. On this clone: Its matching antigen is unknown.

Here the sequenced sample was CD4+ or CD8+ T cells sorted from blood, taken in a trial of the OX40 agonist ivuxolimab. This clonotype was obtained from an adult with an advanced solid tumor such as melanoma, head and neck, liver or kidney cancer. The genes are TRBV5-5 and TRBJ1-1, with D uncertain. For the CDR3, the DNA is TGTGCCAGCAGCTTGGGACGATCGAGAACCGGCAACACTGAAGCTTTCTTT. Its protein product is CASSLGRSRTGNTEAFF.